This T cell receptor beta chain was sequenced in a study of regulatory T cells in long-lasting Graves disease. Across the study: Over 5 years on antithyroid drugs plus positive TSH receptor antibodies marked Graves' disease as persistent.

The CDR3 extends over 15 amino acids. The V gene end was trimmed by 6 bases and the J gene end by 2 bases; junction bases not matched to a gene: 8. CDR1 and CDR2 (germline): MNHNS, SASEGT. Time point defined: persistent/refractory GD, antithyroid drugs over 5 years with positive TRAb. Extracted PBMC RNA gave rise to the TCR library. The authors drew patients from an endocrinology department in Xi'an, China. In this sample, this clonotype turned up many times. What it binds is not known. Findings and caveats of the study: Favored gene segments in persistent disease were TRBV28, TRBJ1-2 and TRBJ2-5.

Researchers made TCR beta libraries by using iRepertoire HTBI primers and running Arm-PCR on CDR3 regions. Authors' data handling: From all samples, identification returned over 13 TRBJ and approximately 62 TRBV segments. Each CDR3 protein gets one entry after TCRdb re-called the multiplex PCR reads with MiXCR. The V and J calls come from TCRdb's annotation, not from the publication. The table records about 660,000 distinct CDR3 sequences, around 30% of them present only once. This clonotype originated in a female donor with Graves disease. The J gene is TRBJ2-7, the V gene TRBV6-1; TRBD1 agrees at 9 bases. The sample here was peripheral blood mononuclear cells (PBMCs), taken when the disease was refractory, from a patient treated with antithyroid drugs. The CDR3 loop reads CASSHGQGNTYEQYF. DNA for the CDR3: TGTGCCAGCAGCCACGGACAGGGGAACACCTACGAGCAGTACTTC.